This TCR beta chain comes out of a study of tumor-infiltrating lymphocytes in localized non-small cell lung cancer. About the study: Some samples were collected after neoadjuvant chemotherapy; smokers, never-smokers and several histologies were included.

V dropped 3 bases and J dropped 1 base, with 16 bases sitting between them. Looked up from germline, CDR1 is KGHSH and CDR2 is LQKENI. The CDR3 is 17 amino acids. On this clone: The target antigen is unknown.

Study-wide results and caveats: Tumor T-cell fraction was not associated with recurrence-free survival. Tumors had more T cell infiltration than uninvolved lung, per TCRbeta sequencing and CD3 counts.

Profiled with immunoSEQ multiplex PCR; TCRdb holds only in-frame clones, not every one. The table has 9,500 to 14,000 clones, 80% to 85% seen once. Sequencing input: lung tumor tissue. The receptor comes from a human donor with non-small cell lung cancer. The chain uses TRBV18 and TRBJ1-3, with TRBD1 as a possible D gene (6 bases). The CDR3 coding sequence is TGTGCCAGCTCACCCACCCCGGACAGCGTATCTGGAAACACCATATATTTT. Translation gives CASSPTPDSVSGNTIYF.